This TCR beta chain was recovered during a study of OX40 agonist ivuxolimab in advanced cancers. Study in general: Patients treated during dose escalation were battling hepatocellular carcinoma, melanoma, renal cell or head and neck cancer. Among those treated, three patients had partial responses, one with hepatocellular carcinoma and two with cutaneous melanoma.

TCRdb's table, derived via immunoSEQ multiplex PCR, lists solely in-frame clones and lacks some. This table holds around 49,000 clones, about 79% found once. CDR1 and CDR2 (germline): SGHVS, FQNEAQ. The CDR3 spans 17 residues. The V segment lost 5 bases and the J segment 0 bases; nucleotides outside the gene matches: 8. The origin of this receptor is an adult with an advanced solid tumor such as melanoma, head and neck, liver or kidney cancer. Sequenced here: CD4+ or CD8+ T cells sorted from blood, sampled in a trial of the OX40 agonist ivuxolimab. The V and J genes are TRBV7-8 and TRBJ2-1; 9 bases align to TRBD2. The CDR3 sequence: CASSTRLAESSYNEQFF. The CDR3 DNA is TGTGCCAGCAGCACCCGACTAGCGGAGAGCTCCTACAATGAGCAGTTCTTC.